The 12 T cell receptor beta chains below were found in one sample sequenced in a study of T cells in Graves' hyperthyroidism and ophthalmopathy. TCR beta CDR3 regions were amplified from RNA. HTBI primers were used for first-round RT-PCR of the TCR CDR3. Each CDR3 protein gets one entry after TCRdb re-called the multiplex PCR reads with MiXCR. The sample records approximately 590,000 distinct CDR3 sequences, roughly 46% being singletons. Sequenced: peripheral blood or thyroid tissue (not recorded which). These receptors came from a young woman with Graves' hyperthyroidism.

This clonotype has more than one count but fewer than ten. This chain connects TRBV12-3 or TRBV12-4 to TRBJ2-7; a weak D match, TRBD2 (6 bases). CDR3 length: 11 residues. V lost 6 bases and J lost 12, with 15 bases in between. CDR3 residues: CASSVTSMPYF. CDR3 in DNA: TGTGCCAGCAGCGTGACTAGTATGCCGTACTTC.

The chain combines TRBV7-2 with TRBJ1-5; D gene unclear. V was cut by 5 bases and J by 11 bases, with 19 bases left in between. This CDR3 is 14 amino acids long. Germline CDR1 and CDR2: SGHTA and FQGNSA. CDR3 sequence reads: CASSPGGSLGAQHF. DNA for the CDR3: TGTGCCAGCAGCCCAGGTGGATCCCTTGGGGCCCAGCATTTT.

This clonotype was recorded at least ten times. The V gene is TRBV24-1, the J gene TRBJ1-1; D gene ambiguous. There are 12 residues in the CDR3. Germline loops: CDR1 KGHDR, CDR2 SFDVKD. The V end was cut by 9 bases, the J end by 4 bases, with 11 bases between. DNA of the CDR3: TGTGCCACCCCGTTCATTGTCACTGAAGCTTTCTTT. It is translated as CATPFIVTEAFF.

The rearrangement uses TRBV6-6 and TRBJ2-5; D is undetermined. Germline V gene data show CDR1 as MNHNY and CDR2 as SVGAGI (reference sequence). V lost 2 bases, J lost 4 bases, and 5 bases lay in between. The CDR3 totals 12 residues. The CDR3 is CASSYGIETQYF. The CDR3 DNA sequence: TGTGCCAGCAGTTACGGGATAGAGACCCAGTACTTC.

The rearrangement links TRBV19 to TRBJ2-2, with D perhaps given as TRBD1 or TRBD2 (5 bases each). From germline, CDR1 is LNHDA and CDR2 SQIVND (reference sequence). The CDR3 has 15 residues. Trimming shortened V by 0 bases and J by 11 bases, and 16 bases separated the two germline ends. For the CDR3, the DNA is TGTGCCAGTAGTATAGAAGGGACCCCGGGCCCCGAGCTGTTTTTT. It yields the protein CASSIEGTPGPELFF.

This clonotype was observed a few times. J is TRBJ1-1 and V is TRBV6-6, with TRBD1 matching 7 bases. CDR1 is MNHNY, CDR2 SVGAGI, per germline (reference sequence). V was pared by 4 bases and J by 5 bases, with 10 bases of the junction left unmatched. The CDR3 runs 15 residues. The chain's CDR3 is CASSWSQGWRTEAFF. Here the CDR3 DNA reads TGTGCCAGCAGTTGGTCACAGGGGTGGAGAACTGAAGCTTTCTTT.

Points on this clonotype: A junction end diverges from the germline sequence, so it may reflect a read error. The V gene is TRBV7-9, the J gene TRBJ1-3; D is possibly TRBD1 (6 bases). CDR3 size: 17 residues. Germline V gene sequence: CDR1 SEHNR, CDR2 FQNEAQ (reference sequence). This chain's CDR3 is CANSKTRGAFSGNTIYF. In DNA, the CDR3 is TGTGCCAACAGCAAAACCCGGGGGGCGTTCTCTGGAAACACCATATATTTT.

The gene calls are TRBV2 and TRBJ2-5; possible D gene TRBD1, 5 bases. The CDR3 has 13 amino acids. CDR1 is SNHLY and CDR2 is FYNNEI in the germline V gene. V lost 6 bases to trimming and J lost 1 base, with 9 bases between them. CDR3: CASSQQGQETQYF. The CDR3 DNA reads TGTGCCAGCAGCCAGCAGGGCCAAGAGACCCAGTACTTC.

The gene calls are TRBV10-3 and TRBJ1-3, with 8 bases fitting TRBD1. Germline values: CDR1 ENHRY, CDR2 SYGVKD. The CDR3 covers 15 residues. V dropped 7 bases and J dropped 0; count of bases not matched to a gene: 5. The CDR3 DNA sequence: TGTGCCATCACGGACAGGGACCTCTCTGGAAACACCATATATTTT. This sequence encodes CAITDRDLSGNTIYF.

The sample holds a few counts of this clonotype. V and J are TRBV7-9 and TRBJ2-7; 10 positions agree with TRBD2. This CDR3 is 17 amino acids long. The J segment lost 5 bases and the V segment lost 1 base, leaving 11 bases of the junction unmatched. Germline assignment: CDR1 SEHNR and CDR2 FQNEAQ (reference sequence). CDR3 region: CASSLGGLAGEQDEQYF. The CDR3, as DNA: TGTGCCAGCAGCTTAGGGGGGCTAGCGGGAGAACAGGACGAGCAGTACTTC.

With respect to this clonotype: This is likely a read error, given that the CDR3 carries no conserved phenylalanine or tryptophan at its end. The limits of the CDR3 on the DNA are not certain, so only TCRdb's listed CDR3 is given. The J gene is TRBJ2-6, the V gene TRBV24-1; the D call in the table, TRBD2, was not verified against the DNA. The CDR3 is 11 amino acids in total, end residues counted. Per the germline V gene, CDR1 is KGHDR and CDR2 is SFDVKD. The CDR3 is CATSDRGLAGR.

The chain joins TRBV20-1 to TRBJ2-5, with 7 bases lining up with TRBD2. The CDR3 has 13 amino acids. Losses at the gene ends were 0 bases for V and 5 bases for J; bases not matched to a gene: 3. Germline CDR1 and CDR2: DFQATT and SNEGSKA (reference sequence). For the CDR3, the DNA is TGCAGTGCTAGAGACGGGGGGAAGGAGACCCAGTACTTC. Its translation is CSARDGGKETQYF.